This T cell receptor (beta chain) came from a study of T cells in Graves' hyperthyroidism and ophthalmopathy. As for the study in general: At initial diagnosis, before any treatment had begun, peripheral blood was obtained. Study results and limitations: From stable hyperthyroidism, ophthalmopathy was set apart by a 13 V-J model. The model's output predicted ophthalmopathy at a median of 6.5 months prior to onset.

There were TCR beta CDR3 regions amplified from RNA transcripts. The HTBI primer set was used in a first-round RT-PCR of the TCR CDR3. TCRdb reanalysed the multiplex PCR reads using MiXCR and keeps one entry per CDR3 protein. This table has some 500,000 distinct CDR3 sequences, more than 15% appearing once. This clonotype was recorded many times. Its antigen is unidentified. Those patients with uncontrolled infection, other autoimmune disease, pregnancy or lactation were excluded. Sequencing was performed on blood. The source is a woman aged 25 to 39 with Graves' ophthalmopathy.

CDR3 DNA sequence: TGCAGTGTCGTCGGGGGAACCTACGAGCAGTACTTC. Translating it yields CSVVGGTYEQYF. The gene calls are TRBV20-1 and TRBJ2-7; D is possibly TRBD2 (6 bases). This CDR3 has 12 amino acids. The ends were cut back, 7 bases at V and 2 bases at J, with 12 bases in the middle. Per the germline V gene, CDR1 is DFQATT and CDR2 is SNEGSKA (reference sequence).